Sequencing of this T cell receptor beta chain was carried out in a study of CXCR3-negative and CXCR3-positive naive CD8 T cells. The TRB libraries of cDNA were built by UMI-labeled 5' RACE. TCRdb re-called the 5' RACE reads and gives one entry per CDR3 protein, without DNA. The specimen's table records over 100,000 distinct CDR3 sequences. CDR3 length equals 19 residues. CDR1 and CDR2 (germline): SGHDN, FVKESK. This sequence joins TRBV14 and TRBJ2-7; TCRdb selects TRBD1, and the lack of DNA leaves this call unchecked. The TCR comes from a human donor in good health. Some clones in this sample may be carry-over from other donors' samples. The specimen sequenced was naive CXCR3- CD8+ T cells from blood. Subset: CD45RO-CCR7+CD27+CD95- naive CD8+ T cells lacking CXCR3 (TNR3-). The CDR3 loop is CASSQARTGPPFSRYEQYF.